This T cell receptor beta chain was captured in a study of beta chain features in type 1 diabetes. The investigators reverse transcribed all of the isolated RNA, so they sequenced expressed TCRB transcripts. The assay was immunoSEQ multiplex PCR, and TCRdb's table has in-frame clones only and misses some. The sample includes some 360,000 clones, about 19% of them seen just once. Averaging roughly 110 mL, one heparinised blood draw was given by each donor. On this clone: Its target is not known.

Findings of the study overall: PCR might favor shorter templates, equally in patients and controls. The VDJ junctions of type 1 diabetes patients carried fewer insertions and more deletions. Sampled from patients, naive, central memory and Treg TCRB repertoires appeared more similar than those sampled from healthy donors.

This CDR3 contains 14 residues. Germline lookup yields CDR1 SGHRS and CDR2 YFSETQ. Trimming left V 0 bases short and J 0 bases short, with 5 bases between. The sequence came from a woman between 18 and 29 years old in good health. Sequencing was done on a sample of naive CD4+ T cells from blood. The rearrangement joins TRBV5-1 to TRBJ2-3; D not certain. The CDR3 sequence: CASSLETSTDTQYF. As DNA, the CDR3 is TGCGCCAGCAGCTTGGAAACTAGCACAGATACGCAGTATTTT.